This T cell receptor beta chain was retrieved from a study of blood T cell repertoires in COVID-19. Study details: Samples came from the United States, Italy and Spain, spanning acute and convalescent COVID-19. T cells, B-cell-depleted T cells, or PBMCs supplied cDNA or gDNA.

The germline CDR1 and CDR2 sequences are ENHRY and SYGVKD. V gave up 8 bases and J gave up 0 bases, with 14 bases separating them. This CDR3 spans 16 amino acids. Sequenced by immunoSEQ multiplex PCR; TCRdb stores in-frame clones only, minus some. The sample includes around 190,000 clones, around 85% of them seen just once. This TCR was recovered from a woman aged 55-75 years with acute or convalescent COVID-19. Specimen: peripheral blood. The J gene is TRBJ1-6, the V gene TRBV10-3; D is possibly TRBD1 (6 bases). CDR3 protein: CAISTPRGSYNSPLHF. The CDR3 coding sequence is TGTGCCATCTCGACCCCCAGGGGCTCCTATAATTCACCCCTCCACTTT.